Listed here are 11 T cell receptor beta chains from one sample, sequenced in a study of post-analysis software for immune sequencing data. Study-wide results and limits: Roughly 5 TRBV segments occurring more often in patients than controls included TRBV5-6, TRBV5-1 and TRBV20-1.

No antigen is known for these receptors. The library was made from cDNA and included unique molecular identifiers. TCRdb called the PCR reads again in MiXCR, with one record for every CDR3 protein. The sample lists approximately 630,000 distinct CDR3 sequences, 55% to 60% seen once, with about 11% in the top ten. Material for sequencing was blood. The receptor set was obtained from a girl aged 2-10 years with multiple sclerosis.

The chain carries TRBV7-9 and TRBJ2-3; D not certain. The CDR3 loop spans 14 amino acids. Trimming took off 5 bases at V and 3 bases at J, with 12 bases between the two ends. Germline CDR1 is SEHNR and CDR2 is FQNEAQ (reference sequence). In DNA form, the CDR3 reads TGTGCCAGCAGCCCATCTCGACGGACAGATACGCAGTATTTT. It yields the protein CASSPSRRTDTQYF.

The chain is built from TRBV29-1 and TRBJ2-1; D is perhaps TRBD2 (5 bases). Germline values: CDR1 SQVTM, CDR2 ANQGSEA. With 5 bases removed from V and 4 bases from J, the gap between germline ends came to 15 bases. The CDR3 sequence is 14 residues long. In nucleotides, the CDR3 is TGCAGCGTTCCCGGACTGAGGCCGTACAATGAGCAGTTCTTC. Residues: CSVPGLRPYNEQFF.

This clonotype appeared a few times. This rearrangement joins TRBV29-1 to TRBJ2-5; TRBD2 agrees at 15 bases. V lost 6 bases to trimming and J lost 5 bases; unmatched junction nucleotides: 1. The V gene's germline CDR1 is SQVTM and CDR2 ANQGSEA. The CDR3 has 13 amino acids. CDR3 loop: CSVGTSGRETQYF. The CDR3 coding sequence is TGCAGCGTAGGGACTAGCGGGAGGGAGACCCAGTACTTC.

V and J are TRBV20-1 and TRBJ2-3, with TRBD2 matching over 9 bases. The germline V gene encodes CDR1 DFQATT and CDR2 SNEGSKA (reference sequence). CDR3 length: 12 residues. The J segment lost 6 bases and the V segment lost 5 bases, leaving 3 bases of the junction unmatched. CDR3 residues: CSAVAGADTQYF. The CDR3 DNA is TGCAGTGCTGTAGCGGGAGCCGATACGCAGTATTTT.

The V gene is TRBV5-1, the J gene TRBJ2-7; D might be TRBD2 (6 bases). Trimming removed 4 bases from V and 7 bases from J, with 18 bases in between. CDR3 length: 14 residues. CDR1 is SGHRS, CDR2 YFSETQ, per germline. In DNA form, the CDR3 reads TGCGCCAGCAGCCTGGTGGAGGGTTCCGGAGAGCAGTACTTC. Translating gives CASSLVEGSGEQYF. The full variable domain, its missing parts supplied by reference TRBV5-1 and TRBJ2-7, is KAGVTQTPRYLIKTRGQQVTLSCSPISGHRSVSWYQQTPGQGLQFLFEYFSETQRNKGNFPGRFSGRQFSNSRSEMNVSTLELGDSALYLCASSLVEGSGEQYFGPGTRLTVT.

This clonotype was counted only a few times. The junction departs from germline at one end; a sequencing error may be responsible. The chain joins TRBV5-1 to TRBJ1-5; D not certain. Germline lookup yields CDR1 SGHRS and CDR2 YFSETQ. The CDR3 sequence is 13 residues long. The CDR3 DNA reads as TGTGCCAGCAGCTTAACCAGTGATCAGCCCCAGCATTTT. Encoded protein: CASSLTSDQPQHF. Combining the CDR3 with reference TRBV5-1 and TRBJ1-5 gives the whole variable domain KAGVTQTPRYLIKTRGQQVTLSCSPISGHRSVSWYQQTPGQGLQFLFEYFSETQRNKGNFPGRFSGRQFSNSRSEMNVSTLELGDSALYLCASSLTSDQPQHFGDGTRLSIL.

In DNA, the CDR3 is TGCGCCAGCAGCCAGAACAGGGGGGGTCTCACAGATACGCAGTATTTT. Encoded protein: CASSQNRGGLTDTQYF. V is TRBV4-3 and J is TRBJ2-3; weak D call: TRBD1 (8 bases). V dropped 3 bases and J dropped 2 bases, with 15 bases sitting between them. The germline CDR1 and CDR2 sequences are LGHNA and YSLEER. CDR3 size: 16 residues.

CDR3 loop: CSVEMADYNEQFF. DNA for the CDR3: TGCAGCGTTGAAATGGCGGACTACAATGAGCAGTTCTTC. The rearrangement uses TRBV29-1 and TRBJ2-1; D remains unclear. The CDR3 runs to 13 residues. Per the germline V gene, CDR1 is SQVTM and CDR2 is ANQGSEA. Trimming removed 2 bases from V and 3 bases from J, with 8 bases in between.

The CDR3 sequence: CSAGLLYEQYF. Here the CDR3 DNA reads TGCAGTGCGGGATTACTCTACGAGCAGTACTTC. V usage is TRBV20-1 and J usage is TRBJ2-7, with unresolved D. Trimming shortened V by 6 bases and J by 3 bases, and 9 bases separated the two germline ends. The germline V gene encodes CDR1 DFQATT and CDR2 SNEGSKA (reference sequence). The CDR3 contains 11 residues.

The chain carries TRBV7-8 and TRBJ1-2; TRBD1 matches 9 bases. CDR1 is SGHVS and CDR2 is FQNEAQ in the germline V gene. V lost 1 base and J lost 7; bases outside the gene matches: 7. The CDR3 covers 15 residues. CDR3 nucleotides: TGTGCCAGCAGCTTAGGCCCGGGACAGGGCGGTGGCTACACCTTC. It is translated as CASSLGPGQGGGYTF.

This rearrangement joins TRBV6-5 to TRBJ2-5, with a possible D match to TRBD2 (5 bases). CDR3 length equals 13 residues. V was pared by 2 bases and J by 5 bases, with 9 bases between. The germline V gene has CDR1 MNHEY and CDR2 SVGAGI. The CDR3 DNA reads TGTGCCAGCAGTTACCAGGAGGCGGAGACCCAGTACTTC. Translating it yields CASSYQEAETQYF.